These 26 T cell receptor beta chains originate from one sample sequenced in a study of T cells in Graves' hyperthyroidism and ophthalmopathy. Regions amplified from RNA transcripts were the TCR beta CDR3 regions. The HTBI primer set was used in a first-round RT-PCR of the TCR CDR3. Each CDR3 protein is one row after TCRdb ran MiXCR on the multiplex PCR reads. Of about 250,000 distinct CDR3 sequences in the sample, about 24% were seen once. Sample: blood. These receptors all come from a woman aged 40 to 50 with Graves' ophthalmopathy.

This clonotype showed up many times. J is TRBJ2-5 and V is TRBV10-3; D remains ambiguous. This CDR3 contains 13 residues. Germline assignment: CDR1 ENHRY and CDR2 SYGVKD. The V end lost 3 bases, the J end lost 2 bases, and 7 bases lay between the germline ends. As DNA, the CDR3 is TGTGCCATCAGTGACCAGATGCAAGAGACCCAGTACTTC. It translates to CAISDQMQETQYF.

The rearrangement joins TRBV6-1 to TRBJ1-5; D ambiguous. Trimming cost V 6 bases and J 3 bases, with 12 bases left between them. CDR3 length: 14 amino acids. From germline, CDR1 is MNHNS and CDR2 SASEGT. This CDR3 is CASRPGSPNQPQHF. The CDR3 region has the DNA TGTGCCAGCAGGCCGGGGTCCCCCAATCAGCCCCAGCATTTT.

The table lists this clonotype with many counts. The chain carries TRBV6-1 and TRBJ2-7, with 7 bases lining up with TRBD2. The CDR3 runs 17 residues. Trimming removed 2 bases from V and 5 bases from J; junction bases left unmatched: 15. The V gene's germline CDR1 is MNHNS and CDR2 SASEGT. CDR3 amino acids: CASSEPWWRERGNEQYF. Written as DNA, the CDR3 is TGTGCCAGCAGTGAACCCTGGTGGCGGGAGCGCGGCAACGAGCAGTACTTC.

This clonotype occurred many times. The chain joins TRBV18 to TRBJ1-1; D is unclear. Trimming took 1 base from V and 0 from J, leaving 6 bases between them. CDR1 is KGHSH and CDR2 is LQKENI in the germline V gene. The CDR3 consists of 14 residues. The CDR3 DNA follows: TGTGCCAGCTCACCACTAGTTATGAACACTGAAGCTTTCTTT. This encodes CASSPLVMNTEAFF.

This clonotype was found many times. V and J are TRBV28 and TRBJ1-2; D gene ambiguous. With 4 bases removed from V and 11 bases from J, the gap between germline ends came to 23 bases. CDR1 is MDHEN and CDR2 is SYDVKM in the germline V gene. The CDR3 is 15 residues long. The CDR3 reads CASSSLESIYFGYTF. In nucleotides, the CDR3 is TGTGCCAGCAGTTCTTTGGAGTCAATCTATTTCGGGTACACCTTC.

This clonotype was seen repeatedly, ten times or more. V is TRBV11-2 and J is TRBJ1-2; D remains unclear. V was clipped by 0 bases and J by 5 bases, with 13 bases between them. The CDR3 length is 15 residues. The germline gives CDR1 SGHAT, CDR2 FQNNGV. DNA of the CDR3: TGTGCCAGCAGCTTAGATTGGGTCCGGGGATATGGCTACACCTTC. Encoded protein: CASSLDWVRGYGYTF.

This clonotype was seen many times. This CDR3 reads CASSPDRGRGSGYTF. The CDR3 coding sequence is TGTGCCAGCAGCCCCGACAGGGGGCGGGGGTCTGGCTACACCTTC. The rearrangement uses TRBV7-2 and TRBJ1-2, with 10 bases identical to TRBD1. V dropped 5 bases and J dropped 7; count of bases not matched to a gene: 10. Germline CDR1 SGHTA, CDR2 FQGNSA. The CDR3 has 15 residues.

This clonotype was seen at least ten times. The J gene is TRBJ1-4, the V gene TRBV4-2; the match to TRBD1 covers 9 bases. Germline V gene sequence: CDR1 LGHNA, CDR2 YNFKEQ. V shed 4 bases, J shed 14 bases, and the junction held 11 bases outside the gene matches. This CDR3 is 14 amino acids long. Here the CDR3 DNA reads TGTGCCAGCAGCCTCGAGGACAGGGGAGTTTGGCTGTTTTTT. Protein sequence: CASSLEDRGVWLFF.

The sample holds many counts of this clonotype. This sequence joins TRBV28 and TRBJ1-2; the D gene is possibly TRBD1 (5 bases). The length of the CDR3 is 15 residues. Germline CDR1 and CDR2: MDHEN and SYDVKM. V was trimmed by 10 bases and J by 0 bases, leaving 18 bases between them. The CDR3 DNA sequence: TGTGCCATCACATCGCGGCGGGACGCTAACTATGGCTACACCTTC. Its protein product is CAITSRRDANYGYTF.

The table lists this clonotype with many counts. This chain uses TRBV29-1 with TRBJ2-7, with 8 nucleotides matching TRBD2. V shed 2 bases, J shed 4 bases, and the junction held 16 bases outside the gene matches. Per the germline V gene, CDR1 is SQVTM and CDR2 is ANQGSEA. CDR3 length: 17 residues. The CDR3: CSVELSSGISVSYEQYF. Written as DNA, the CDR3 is TGCAGCGTTGAATTAAGTAGCGGGATCTCAGTTTCTTACGAGCAGTACTTC.

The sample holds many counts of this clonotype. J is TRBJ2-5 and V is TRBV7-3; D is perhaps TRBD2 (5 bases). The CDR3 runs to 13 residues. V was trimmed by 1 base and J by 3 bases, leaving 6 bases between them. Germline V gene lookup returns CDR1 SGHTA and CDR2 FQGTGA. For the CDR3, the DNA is TGTGCCAGCAGCTTAATGAGGGAAGAGACCCAGTACTTC. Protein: CASSLMREETQYF.

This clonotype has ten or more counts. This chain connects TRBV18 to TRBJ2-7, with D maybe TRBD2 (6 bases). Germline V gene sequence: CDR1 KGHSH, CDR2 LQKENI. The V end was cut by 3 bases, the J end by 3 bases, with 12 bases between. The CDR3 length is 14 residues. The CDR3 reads CASSPRGRNYEQYF. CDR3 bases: TGTGCCAGCTCACCGCGGGGACGGAACTACGAGCAGTACTTC.

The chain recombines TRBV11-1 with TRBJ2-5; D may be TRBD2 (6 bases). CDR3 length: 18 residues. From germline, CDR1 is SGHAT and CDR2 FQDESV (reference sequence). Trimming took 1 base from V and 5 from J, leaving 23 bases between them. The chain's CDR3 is CASSLGLRLRGLVETQYF. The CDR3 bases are TGTGCCAGCAGCTTAGGGCTGAGGTTGCGGGGTCTTGTGGAGACCCAGTACTTC.

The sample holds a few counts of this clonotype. The CDR3 sequence is CASSPHSRYGYTF. CDR3 coding DNA: TGTGCCAGCAGTCCCCACAGCCGGTATGGCTACACCTTC. This chain joins TRBV12-3 or TRBV12-4 and TRBJ1-2; D not certain. V dropped 5 bases and J dropped 5 bases, with 12 bases sitting between them. CDR3 size: 13 residues.

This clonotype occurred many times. The CDR3, as DNA: TGTGCCAGCAGCGAAAGGGTGGGGAGTGGTGAAGCTTTCTTT. It yields the protein CASSERVGSGEAFF. The chain is built from TRBV3-1 and TRBJ1-1; D is unclear. V was pared by 5 bases and J by 7 bases, with 17 bases between. The CDR3 extends over 14 amino acids. The germline CDR1 and CDR2 sequences are LGHDT and YNNKEL (reference sequence).

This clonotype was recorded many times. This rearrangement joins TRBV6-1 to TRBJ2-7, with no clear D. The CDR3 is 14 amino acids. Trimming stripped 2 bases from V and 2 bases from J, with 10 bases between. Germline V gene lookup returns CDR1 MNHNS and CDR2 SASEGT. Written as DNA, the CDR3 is TGTGCCAGCAGTGAACTCGGCAGAACCTACGAGCAGTACTTC. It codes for CASSELGRTYEQYF.

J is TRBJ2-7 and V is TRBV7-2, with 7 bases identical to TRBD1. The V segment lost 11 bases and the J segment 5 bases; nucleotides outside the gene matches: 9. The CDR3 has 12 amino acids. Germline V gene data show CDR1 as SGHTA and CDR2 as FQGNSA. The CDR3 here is CASTTGLHEQYF. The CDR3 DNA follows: TGTGCCTCGACGACAGGGCTCCACGAGCAGTACTTC.

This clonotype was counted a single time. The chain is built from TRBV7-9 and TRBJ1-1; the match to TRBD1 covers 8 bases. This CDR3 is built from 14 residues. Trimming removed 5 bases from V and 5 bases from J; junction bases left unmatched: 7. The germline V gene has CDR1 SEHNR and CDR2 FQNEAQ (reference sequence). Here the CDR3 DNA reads TGTGCCAGCAGCCAACACAGGGGGTCAACTGAAGCTTTCTTT. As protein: CASSQHRGSTEAFF.

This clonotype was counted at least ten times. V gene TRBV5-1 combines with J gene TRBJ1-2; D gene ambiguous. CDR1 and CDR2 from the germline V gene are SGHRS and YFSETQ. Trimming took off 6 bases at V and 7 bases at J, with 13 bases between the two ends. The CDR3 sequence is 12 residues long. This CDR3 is CASTNHYTGYTF. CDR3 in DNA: TGCGCCAGCACGAACCACTATACTGGCTACACCTTC.

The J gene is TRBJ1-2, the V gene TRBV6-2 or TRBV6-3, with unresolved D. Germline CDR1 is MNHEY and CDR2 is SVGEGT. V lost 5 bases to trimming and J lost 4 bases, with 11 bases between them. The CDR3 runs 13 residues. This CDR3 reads CASSPTRFYGYTF. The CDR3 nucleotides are TGTGCCAGCAGTCCGACACGCTTCTATGGCTACACCTTC.

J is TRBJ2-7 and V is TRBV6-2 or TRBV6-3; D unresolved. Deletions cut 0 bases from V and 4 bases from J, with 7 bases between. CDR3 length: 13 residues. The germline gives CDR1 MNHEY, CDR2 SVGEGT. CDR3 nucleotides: TGTGCCAGCAGTTACTCCACTATTTACGAGCAGTACTTC. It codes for CASSYSTIYEQYF.

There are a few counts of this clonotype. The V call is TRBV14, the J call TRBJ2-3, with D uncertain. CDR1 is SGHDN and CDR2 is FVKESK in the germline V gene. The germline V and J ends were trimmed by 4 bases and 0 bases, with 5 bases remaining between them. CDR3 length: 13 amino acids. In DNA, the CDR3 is TGTGCCAGCAGCCGCGCTAGCACAGATACGCAGTATTTT. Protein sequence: CASSRASTDTQYF.

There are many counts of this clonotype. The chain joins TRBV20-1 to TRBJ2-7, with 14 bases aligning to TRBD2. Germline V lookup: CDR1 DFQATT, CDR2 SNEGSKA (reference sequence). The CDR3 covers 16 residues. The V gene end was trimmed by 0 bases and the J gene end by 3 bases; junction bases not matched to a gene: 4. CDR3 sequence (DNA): TGCAGTGCTAGAGAGGGACTAGCGGGAGTCGGCTACGAGCAGTACTTC. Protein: CSAREGLAGVGYEQYF.

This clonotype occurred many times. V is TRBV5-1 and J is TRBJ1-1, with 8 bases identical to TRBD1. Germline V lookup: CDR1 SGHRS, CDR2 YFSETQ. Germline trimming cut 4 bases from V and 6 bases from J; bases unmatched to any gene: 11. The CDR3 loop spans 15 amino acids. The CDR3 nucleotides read TGCGCCAGCAGCACCTGGACAGGGAAATTCCCTGAAGCTTTCTTT. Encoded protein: CASSTWTGKFPEAFF. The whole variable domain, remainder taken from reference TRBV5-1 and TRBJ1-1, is KAGVTQTPRYLIKTRGQQVTLSCSPISGHRSVSWYQQTPGQGLQFLFEYFSETQRNKGNFPGRFSGRQFSNSRSEMNVSTLELGDSALYLCASSTWTGKFPEAFFGQGTRLTVV.

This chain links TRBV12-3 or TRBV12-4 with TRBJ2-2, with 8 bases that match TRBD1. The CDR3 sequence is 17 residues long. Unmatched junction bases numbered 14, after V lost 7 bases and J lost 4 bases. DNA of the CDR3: TGTGCCAGCAATTCTCCTTCGGGACAGGTCATCACCGGGGAGCTGTTTTTT. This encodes CASNSPSGQVITGELFF.

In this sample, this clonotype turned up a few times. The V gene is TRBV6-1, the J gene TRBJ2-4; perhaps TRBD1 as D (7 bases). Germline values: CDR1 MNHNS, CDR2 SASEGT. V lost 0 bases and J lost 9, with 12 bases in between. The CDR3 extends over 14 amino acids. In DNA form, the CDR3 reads TGTGCCAGCAGTGAAGCGCGACAGGGACTCATTCAGTACTTC. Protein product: CASSEARQGLIQYF.